This T cell receptor beta chain was observed in a study of cytomegalovirus exposure and HLA in healthy donors. Data came from immunoSEQ multiplex PCR; TCRdb stores just in-frame clones and leaves some out. This repertoire shows more than 150,000 clones, roughly 80% found once; its top ten account for over 5.5%. Study-wide results and limits: Many donors shared some public TCRs, even though most TCR sequences were rare. In the 95 to 150 validation repertoires, a later analysis found that first-cohort TCR clusters tended to co-occur.

As concerns this clone: Its specificity is unknown.

Sequenced sample: PBMCs. This receptor was obtained from a man between 18 and 29 years old in good health and CMV-seropositive.

CDR3 amino acids: CASSGTGEGEQYF. The CDR3 region has the DNA TGTGCCAGCAGTGGGACAGGGGAAGGTGAGCAGTACTTC. V and J are TRBV6-4 and TRBJ2-7; 9 positions match TRBD1. Germline V gene lookup returns CDR1 MRHNA and CDR2 SNTAGT. V lost 4 bases and J lost 7; bases outside the gene matches: 5. The CDR3 runs to 13 residues.